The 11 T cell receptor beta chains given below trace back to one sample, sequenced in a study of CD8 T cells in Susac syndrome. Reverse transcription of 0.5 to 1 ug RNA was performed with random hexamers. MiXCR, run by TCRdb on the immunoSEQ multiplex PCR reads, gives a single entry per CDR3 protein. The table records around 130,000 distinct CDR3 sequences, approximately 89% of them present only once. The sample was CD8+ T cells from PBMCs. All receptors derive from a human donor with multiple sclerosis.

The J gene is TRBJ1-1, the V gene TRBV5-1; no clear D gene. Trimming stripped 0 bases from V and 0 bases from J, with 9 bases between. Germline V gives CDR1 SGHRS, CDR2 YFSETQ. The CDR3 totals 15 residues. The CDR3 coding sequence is TGCGCCAGCAGCTTGGGAGAAGGGCTGAACACTGAAGCTTTCTTT. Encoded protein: CASSLGEGLNTEAFF.

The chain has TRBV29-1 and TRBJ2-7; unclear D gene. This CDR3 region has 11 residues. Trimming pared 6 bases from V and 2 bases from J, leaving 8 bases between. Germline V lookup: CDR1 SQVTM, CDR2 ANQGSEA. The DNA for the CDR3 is TGCAGCGTCCAAGGACCCTACGAGCAGTACTTC. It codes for CSVQGPYEQYF.

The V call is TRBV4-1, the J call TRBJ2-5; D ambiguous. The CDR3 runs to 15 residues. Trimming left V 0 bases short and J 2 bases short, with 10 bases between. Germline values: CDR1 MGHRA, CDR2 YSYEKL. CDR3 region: CASSQDQVLQETQYF. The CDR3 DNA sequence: TGCGCCAGCAGCCAAGATCAAGTATTACAAGAGACCCAGTACTTC.

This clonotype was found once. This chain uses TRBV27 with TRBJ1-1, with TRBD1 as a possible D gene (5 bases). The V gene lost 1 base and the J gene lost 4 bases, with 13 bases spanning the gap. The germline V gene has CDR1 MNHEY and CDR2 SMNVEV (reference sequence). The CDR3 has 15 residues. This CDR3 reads CASSLFAGKTTEAFF. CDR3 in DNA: TGTGCCAGCAGTTTATTTGCAGGGAAGACCACTGAAGCTTTCTTT.

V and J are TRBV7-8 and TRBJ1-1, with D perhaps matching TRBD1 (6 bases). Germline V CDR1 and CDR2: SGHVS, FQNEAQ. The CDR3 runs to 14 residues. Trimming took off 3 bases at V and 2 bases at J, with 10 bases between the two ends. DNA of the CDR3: TGTGCCAGCAGCTTTGGACAGCTAAACACTGAAGCTTTCTTT. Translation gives CASSFGQLNTEAFF.

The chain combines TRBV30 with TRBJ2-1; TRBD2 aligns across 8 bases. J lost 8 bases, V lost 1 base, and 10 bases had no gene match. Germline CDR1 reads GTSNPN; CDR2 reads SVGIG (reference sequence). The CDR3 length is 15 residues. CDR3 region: CAWSGLATRGDEQFF. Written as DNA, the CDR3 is TGTGCCTGGAGTGGACTAGCGACTCGGGGGGATGAGCAGTTCTTC.

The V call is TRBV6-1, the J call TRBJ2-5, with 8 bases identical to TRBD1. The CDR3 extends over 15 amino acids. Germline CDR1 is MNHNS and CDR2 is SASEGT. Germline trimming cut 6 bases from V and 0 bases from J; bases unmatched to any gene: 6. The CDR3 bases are TGTGCCAGCAGCAACTACAGGGGGAACCAAGAGACCCAGTACTTC. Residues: CASSNYRGNQETQYF.

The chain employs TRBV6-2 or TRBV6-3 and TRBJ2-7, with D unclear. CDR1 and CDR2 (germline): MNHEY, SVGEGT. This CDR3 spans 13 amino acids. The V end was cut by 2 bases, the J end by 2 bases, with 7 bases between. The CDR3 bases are TGTGCCAGCAGTTACCTAACCCCCTACGAGCAGTACTTC. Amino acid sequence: CASSYLTPYEQYF.

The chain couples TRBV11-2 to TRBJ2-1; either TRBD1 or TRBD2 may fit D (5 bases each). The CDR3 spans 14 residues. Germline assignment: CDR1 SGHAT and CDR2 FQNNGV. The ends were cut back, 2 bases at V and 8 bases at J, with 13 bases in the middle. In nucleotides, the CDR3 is TGTGCCAGCAGCTTACTAGGGATGGGGGATGAGCAGTTCTTC. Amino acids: CASSLLGMGDEQFF.

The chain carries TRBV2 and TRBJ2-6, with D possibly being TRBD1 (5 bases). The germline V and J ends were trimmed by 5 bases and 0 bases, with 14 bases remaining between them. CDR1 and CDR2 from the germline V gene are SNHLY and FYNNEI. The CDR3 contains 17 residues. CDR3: CASSPRRQTSGANVLTF. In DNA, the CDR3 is TGTGCCAGCAGTCCCCGACGACAGACCTCTGGGGCCAACGTCCTGACTTTC.

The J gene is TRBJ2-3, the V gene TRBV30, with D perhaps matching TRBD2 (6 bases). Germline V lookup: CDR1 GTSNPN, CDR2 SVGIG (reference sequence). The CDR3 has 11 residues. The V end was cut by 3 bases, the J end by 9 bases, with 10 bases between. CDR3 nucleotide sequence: TGTGCCTGGAGGAGACTAGACACGCAGTATTTT. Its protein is CAWRRLDTQYF.